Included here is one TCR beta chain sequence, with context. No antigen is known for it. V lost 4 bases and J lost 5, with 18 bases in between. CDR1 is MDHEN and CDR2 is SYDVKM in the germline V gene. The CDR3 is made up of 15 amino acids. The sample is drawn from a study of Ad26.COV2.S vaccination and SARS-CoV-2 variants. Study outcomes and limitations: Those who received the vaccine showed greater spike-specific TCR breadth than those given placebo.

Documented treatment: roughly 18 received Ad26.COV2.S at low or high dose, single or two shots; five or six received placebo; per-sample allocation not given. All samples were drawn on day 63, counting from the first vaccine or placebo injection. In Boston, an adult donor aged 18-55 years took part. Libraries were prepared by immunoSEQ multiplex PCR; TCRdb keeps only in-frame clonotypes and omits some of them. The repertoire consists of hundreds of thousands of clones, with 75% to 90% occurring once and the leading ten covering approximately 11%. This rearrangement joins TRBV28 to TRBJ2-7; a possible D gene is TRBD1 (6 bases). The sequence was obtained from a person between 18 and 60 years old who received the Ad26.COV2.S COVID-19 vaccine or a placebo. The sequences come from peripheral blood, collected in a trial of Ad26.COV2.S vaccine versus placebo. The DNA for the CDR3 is TGTGCCAGCAGTTCCCGCCCTGGGGGCCGGGACGAGCAGTACTTC. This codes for CASSSRPGGRDEQYF.